These T cell receptor beta chains were read from a single sample in a study of cytotoxic CD8 clonotypes in ibrutinib-treated CLL. Here immunoSEQ multiplex PCR was the method, and the copy in TCRdb shows in-frame clones only, minus some. The top ten hold over 2.5% of the sample, which has 150,000 to 200,000 clones, over 75% seen once. The material was PBMCs, obtained at disease progression, from a patient treated with ibrutinib. These receptors were taken from a human donor with chronic lymphocytic leukemia. Both conserved end residues are part of each CDR3. The D gene is left open where the match is weak.

CDR3aa | v_gene | d_gene | j_gene
CASSQVGGRNYGYTF | TRBV4-1 | - | TRBJ1-2
CASSLLRQGGYEQFF | TRBV28 | TRBD1 | TRBJ2-1
CASSFFPDEQYF | TRBV28 | - | TRBJ2-7
CASSEEGLTRRTEAFF | TRBV6-1 | - | TRBJ1-1
CASSWGTSQETQYF | TRBV5-8 | - | TRBJ2-5
CASSAKLAGVEETQYF | TRBV18 | TRBD2 | TRBJ2-5
CASMALAGAETQYF | TRBV27 | TRBD2 | TRBJ2-5
CASSVWQQAAREPQHF | TRBV6-1 | - | TRBJ1-5
CASSETQRINTGELFF | TRBV2 | - | TRBJ2-2
CASSPRTSGNFAVQFF | TRBV5-1 | TRBD2 | TRBJ2-1
CASSLNDRNEQFF | TRBV7-2 | - | TRBJ2-1
CASSLSNALQETQYF | TRBV27 | - | TRBJ2-5
CATSPRLGDRGYEQYF | TRBV15 | TRBD1 | TRBJ2-7